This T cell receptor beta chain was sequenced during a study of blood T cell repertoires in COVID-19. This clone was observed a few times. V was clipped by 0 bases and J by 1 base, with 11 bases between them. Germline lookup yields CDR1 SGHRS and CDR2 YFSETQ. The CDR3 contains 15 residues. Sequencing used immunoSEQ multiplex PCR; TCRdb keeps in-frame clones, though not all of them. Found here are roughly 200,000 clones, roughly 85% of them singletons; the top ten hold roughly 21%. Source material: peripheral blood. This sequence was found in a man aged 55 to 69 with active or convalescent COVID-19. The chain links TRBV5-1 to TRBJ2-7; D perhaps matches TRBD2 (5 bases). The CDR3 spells CASSLGSGLSYEQYF. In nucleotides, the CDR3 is TGCGCCAGCAGCTTGGGCAGCGGCCTATCCTACGAGCAGTACTTC.